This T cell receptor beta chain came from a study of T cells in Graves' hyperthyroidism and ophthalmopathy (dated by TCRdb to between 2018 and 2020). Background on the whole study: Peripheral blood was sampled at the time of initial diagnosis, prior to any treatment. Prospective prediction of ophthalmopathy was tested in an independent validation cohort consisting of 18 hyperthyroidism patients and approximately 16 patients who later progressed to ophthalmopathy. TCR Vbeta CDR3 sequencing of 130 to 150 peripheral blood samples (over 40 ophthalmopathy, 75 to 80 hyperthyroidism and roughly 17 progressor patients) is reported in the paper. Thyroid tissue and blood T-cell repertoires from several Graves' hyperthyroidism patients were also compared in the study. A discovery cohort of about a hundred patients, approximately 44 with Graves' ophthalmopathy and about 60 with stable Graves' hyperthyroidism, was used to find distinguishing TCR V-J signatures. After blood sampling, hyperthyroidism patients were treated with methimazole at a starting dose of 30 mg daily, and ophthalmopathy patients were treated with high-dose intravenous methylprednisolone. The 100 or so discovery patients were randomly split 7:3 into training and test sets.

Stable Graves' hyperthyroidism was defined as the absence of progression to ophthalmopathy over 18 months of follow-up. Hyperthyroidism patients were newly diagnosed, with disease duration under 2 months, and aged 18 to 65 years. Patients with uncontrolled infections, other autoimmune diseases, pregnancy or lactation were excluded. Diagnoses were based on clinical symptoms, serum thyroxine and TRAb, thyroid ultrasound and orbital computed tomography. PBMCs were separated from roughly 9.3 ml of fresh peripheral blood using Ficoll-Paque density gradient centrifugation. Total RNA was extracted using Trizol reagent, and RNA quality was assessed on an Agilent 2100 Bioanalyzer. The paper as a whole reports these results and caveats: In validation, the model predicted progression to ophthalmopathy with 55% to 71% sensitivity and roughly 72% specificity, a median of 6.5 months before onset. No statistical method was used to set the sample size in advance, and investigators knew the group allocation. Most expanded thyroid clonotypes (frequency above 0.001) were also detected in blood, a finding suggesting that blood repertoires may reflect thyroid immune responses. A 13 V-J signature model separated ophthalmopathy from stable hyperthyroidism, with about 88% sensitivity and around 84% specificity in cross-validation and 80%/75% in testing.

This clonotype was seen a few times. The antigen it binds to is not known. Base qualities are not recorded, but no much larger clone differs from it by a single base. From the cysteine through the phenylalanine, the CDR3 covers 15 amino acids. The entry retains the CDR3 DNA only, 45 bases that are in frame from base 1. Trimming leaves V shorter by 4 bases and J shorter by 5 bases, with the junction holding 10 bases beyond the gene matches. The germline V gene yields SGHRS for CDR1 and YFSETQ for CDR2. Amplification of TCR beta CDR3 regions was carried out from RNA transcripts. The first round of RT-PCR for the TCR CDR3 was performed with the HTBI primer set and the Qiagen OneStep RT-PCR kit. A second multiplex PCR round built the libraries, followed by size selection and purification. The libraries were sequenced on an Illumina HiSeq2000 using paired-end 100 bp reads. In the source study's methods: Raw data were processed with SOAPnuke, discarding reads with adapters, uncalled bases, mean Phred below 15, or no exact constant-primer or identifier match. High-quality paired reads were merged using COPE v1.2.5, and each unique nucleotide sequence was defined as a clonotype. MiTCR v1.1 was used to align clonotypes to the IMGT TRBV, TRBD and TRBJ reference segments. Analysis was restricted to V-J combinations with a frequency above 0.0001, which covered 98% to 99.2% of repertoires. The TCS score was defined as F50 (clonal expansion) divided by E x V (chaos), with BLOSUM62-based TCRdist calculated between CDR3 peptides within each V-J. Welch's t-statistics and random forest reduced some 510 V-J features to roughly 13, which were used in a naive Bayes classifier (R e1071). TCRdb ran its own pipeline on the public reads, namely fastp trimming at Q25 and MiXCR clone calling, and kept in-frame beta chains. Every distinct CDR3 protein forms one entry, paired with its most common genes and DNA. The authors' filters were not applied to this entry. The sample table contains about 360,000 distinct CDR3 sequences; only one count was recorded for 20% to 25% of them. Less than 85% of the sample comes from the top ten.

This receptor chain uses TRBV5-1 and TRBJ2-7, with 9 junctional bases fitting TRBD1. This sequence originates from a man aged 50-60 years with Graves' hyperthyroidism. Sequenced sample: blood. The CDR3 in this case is CASSIGTGRPHEQYF. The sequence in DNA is TGCGCCAGCAGCATAGGGACAGGGAGACCCCACGAGCAGTACTTC.